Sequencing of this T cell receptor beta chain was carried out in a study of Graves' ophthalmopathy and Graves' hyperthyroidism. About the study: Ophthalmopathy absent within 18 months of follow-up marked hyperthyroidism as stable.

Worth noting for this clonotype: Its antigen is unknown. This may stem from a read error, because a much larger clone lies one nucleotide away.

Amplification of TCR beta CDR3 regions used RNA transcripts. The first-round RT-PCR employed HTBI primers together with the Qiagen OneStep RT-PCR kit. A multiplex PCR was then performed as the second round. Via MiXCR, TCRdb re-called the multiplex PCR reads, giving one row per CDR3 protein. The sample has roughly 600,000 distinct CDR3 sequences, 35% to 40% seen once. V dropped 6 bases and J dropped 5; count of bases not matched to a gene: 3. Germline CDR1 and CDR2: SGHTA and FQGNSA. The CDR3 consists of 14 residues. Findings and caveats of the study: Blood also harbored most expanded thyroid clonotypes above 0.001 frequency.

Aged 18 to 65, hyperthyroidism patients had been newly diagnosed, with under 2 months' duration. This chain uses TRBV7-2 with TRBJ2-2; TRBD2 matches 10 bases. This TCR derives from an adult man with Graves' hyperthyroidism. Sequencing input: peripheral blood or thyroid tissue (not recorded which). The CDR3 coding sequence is TGTGCCAGCAGTACGACTAGCGGGACCGGGGAGCTGTTTTTT. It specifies CASSTTSGTGELFF.